The clone carrying this T cell receptor (beta chain) was seen a handful of times. The record originates from a study of T cell repertoires in cytomegalovirus infection. Each CDR3 protein gets one entry after TCRdb re-called the reads with MiXCR. The sample records some 390,000 distinct CDR3 sequences, 15% to 20% being singletons. The specimen sequenced was PBMCs. The sequence came from a human donor in good health (CMV status not recorded). Some clones in this sample may be carry-over from other donors' samples.

The CDR3 sequence is CASITFRGAGELFF. The CDR3 DNA sequence: TGTGCCAGCATTACTTTCCGGGGAGCCGGGGAGCTGTTTTTT. This chain connects TRBV6-2 or TRBV6-3 to TRBJ2-2, with a possible D match to TRBD2 (5 bases). The length of the CDR3 is 14 residues. Germline CDR1 MNHEY, CDR2 SVGEGT. Trimming removed 7 bases from V and 6 bases from J, with 15 bases in between.